This note documents a single T cell receptor (beta chain) sequence. Its matching antigen is unknown. In building TCR beta libraries, iRepertoire HTBI primers were used together with Arm-PCR of CDR3 regions. TCRdb analysed the multiplex PCR reads with MiXCR anew, one entry per CDR3 protein. The data show a few hundred thousand distinct CDR3 sequences, approximately 25% seen once. The record originates from a study of regulatory T cells in long-lasting Graves disease. The wider study: Persistent cases were those of Graves' disease that involved over 5 years of antithyroid drugs with positive TSH receptor antibodies.

Regarding time point: persistent/refractory GD, antithyroid drugs over 5 years with positive TRAb. Scientists built the TCR library using RNA that was extracted from PBMCs. Roughly 9.6-milliliter peripheral blood samples went into EDTA tubes. Broader study findings: What was studied was peripheral blood only, and not thyroid tissue.

The material sequenced was peripheral blood mononuclear cells (PBMCs), taken when the disease was refractory, from a patient treated with antithyroid drugs. This TCR was recovered from a woman in her thirties or forties with Graves disease.

The CDR3 nucleotides are TGTGCCAGCAGTTCCTTAGCGGGCCTCCTTGAGCAGTTCTTC. It translates to CASSSLAGLLEQFF. The J gene is TRBJ2-1, the V gene TRBV12-3 or TRBV12-4; 7 nucleotides agree with TRBD2. This CDR3 is built from 14 residues. Unmatched junction bases numbered 9, after V lost 4 bases and J lost 9 bases.